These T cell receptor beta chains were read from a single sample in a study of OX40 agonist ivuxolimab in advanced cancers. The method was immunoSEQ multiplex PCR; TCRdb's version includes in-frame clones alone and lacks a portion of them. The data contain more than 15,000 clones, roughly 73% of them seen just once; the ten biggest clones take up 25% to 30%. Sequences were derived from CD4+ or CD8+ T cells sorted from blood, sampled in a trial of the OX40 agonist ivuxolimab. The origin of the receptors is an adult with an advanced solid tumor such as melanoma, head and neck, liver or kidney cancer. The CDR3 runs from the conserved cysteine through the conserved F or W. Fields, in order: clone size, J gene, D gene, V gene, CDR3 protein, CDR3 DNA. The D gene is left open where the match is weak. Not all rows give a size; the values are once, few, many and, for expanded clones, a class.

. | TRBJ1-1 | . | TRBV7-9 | CASSLLGLNTEAFF | TGTGCCAGCAGCTTATTAGGTCTGAACACTGAAGCTTTCTTT
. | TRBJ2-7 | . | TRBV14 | CASSQGVSRVGTYEQYF | TGTGCCAGCAGCCAAGGGGTGTCCAGGGTGGGGACCTACGAGCAGTACTTC
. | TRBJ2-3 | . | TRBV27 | CASSLGGTDTQYF | TGTGCCAGCTCTCTAGGAGGCACAGATACGCAGTATTTT
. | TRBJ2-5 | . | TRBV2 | CASSETVAQLLETQYF | TGTGCCAGCAGTGAAACCGTGGCACAGTTACTAGAGACCCAGTACTTC
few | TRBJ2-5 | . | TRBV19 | CASSISDQETQYF | TGTGCCAGTAGTATCAGCGACCAAGAGACCCAGTACTTC
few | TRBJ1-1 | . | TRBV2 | CARGGNTEAFF | TGTGCCAGAGGAGGGAACACTGAAGCTTTCTTT
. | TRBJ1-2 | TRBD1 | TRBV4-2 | CASSQDEQGLPWGYTF | TGTGCCAGCAGCCAAGATGAACAGGGGTTACCTTGGGGCTACACCTTC
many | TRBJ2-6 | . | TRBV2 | CASSEPKVSGANVLTF | TGTGCCAGCAGTGAACCGAAAGTCTCTGGGGCCAACGTCCTGACTTTC
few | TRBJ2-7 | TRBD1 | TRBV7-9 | CASSLGRPGQGAEEQYF | TGTGCCAGCAGCTTAGGCCGACCGGGACAGGGGGCTGAAGAGCAGTACTTC
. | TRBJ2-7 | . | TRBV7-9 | CASSFGTAYEQYF | TGTGCCAGCAGCTTCGGGACCGCCTACGAGCAGTACTTC
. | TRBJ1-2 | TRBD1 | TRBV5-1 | CASSSSTGNGNYGYTF | TGCGCCAGCAGCTCCTCGACAGGGAACGGAAACTATGGCTACACCTTC
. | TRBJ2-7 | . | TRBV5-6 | CASSLEREQYF | TGTGCCAGCAGCTTGGAGAGAGAGCAGTACTTC
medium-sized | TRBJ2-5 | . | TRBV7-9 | CASRPRGPRETQYF | TGTGCCAGCAGACCTCGTGGTCCCAGGGAGACCCAGTACTTC
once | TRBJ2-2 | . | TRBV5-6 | CASSFRQGLNTGELFF | TGTGCCAGCAGCTTTAGGCAGGGGTTGAACACCGGGGAGCTGTTTTTT
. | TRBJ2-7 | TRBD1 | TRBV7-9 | CASSISSGTGGDEQYF | TGTGCCAGCAGCATATCTTCCGGGACAGGGGGCGACGAGCAGTACTTC
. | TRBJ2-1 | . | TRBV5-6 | CASSPGGQWGAGQFF | TGTGCCAGCAGCCCCGGCGGACAGTGGGGGGCGGGGCAGTTCTTC
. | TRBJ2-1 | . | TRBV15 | CATSRGAVSAASYNEQFF | TGTGCCACCAGCAGGGGCGCTGTTAGCGCCGCCTCCTACAATGAGCAGTTCTTC
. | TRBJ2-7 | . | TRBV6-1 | CASSDWNFGYEQYF | TGTGCCAGCAGTGACTGGAACTTCGGGTACGAGCAGTACTTC
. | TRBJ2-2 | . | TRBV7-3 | CASSLTGVGQLTGELFF | TGTGCCAGCAGCTTAACGGGGGTTGGACAGTTGACCGGGGAGCTGTTTTTT
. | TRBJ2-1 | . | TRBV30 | CAWSFGGPGRNEQFF | TGTGCCTGGAGCTTCGGAGGGCCGGGACGCAATGAGCAGTTCTTC
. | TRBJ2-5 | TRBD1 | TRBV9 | CASSVAGTGKETQYF | TGTGCCAGCAGCGTAGCCGGGACAGGGAAAGAGACCCAGTACTTC
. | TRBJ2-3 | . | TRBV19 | CASSILSGSTDTQYF | TGTGCCAGTAGTATTCTAAGCGGGAGCACAGATACGCAGTATTTT
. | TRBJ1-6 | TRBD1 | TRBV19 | CASSTGQDDNSPLHF | TGTGCCAGTAGTACGGGACAGGACGATAATTCACCCCTCCACTTT
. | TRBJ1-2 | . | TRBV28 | CASSYPRPVAYGYTF | TGTGCCAGCAGTTACCCCCGGCCCGTAGCTTATGGCTACACCTTC
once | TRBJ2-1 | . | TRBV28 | CASSSDRDQLEPYNEQFF | TGTGCCAGCAGTTCGGACCGGGACCAATTGGAGCCCTACAATGAGCAGTTCTTC
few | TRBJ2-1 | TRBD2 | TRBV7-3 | CASSLTLLAGGDNEQFF | TGTGCCAGCAGCTTAACGTTGCTAGCGGGAGGGGATAATGAGCAGTTCTTC
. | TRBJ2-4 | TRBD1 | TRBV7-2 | CASSPDRVVYKNIQYF | TGTGCCAGCAGCCCGGACAGGGTGGTATACAAAAACATTCAGTACTTC
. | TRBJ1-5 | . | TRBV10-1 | CASRTLWSNQPQHF | TGCGCCAGCAGGACGCTGTGGTCCAATCAGCCCCAGCATTTT
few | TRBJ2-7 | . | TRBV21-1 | CASSKRRDRDHEQYF | TGTGCCAGCAGCAAACGCCGGGACAGGGACCACGAGCAGTACTTC
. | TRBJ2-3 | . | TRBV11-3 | CASSPGLFTDTQYF | TGTGCCAGCAGCCCGGGACTGTTCACAGATACGCAGTATTTT
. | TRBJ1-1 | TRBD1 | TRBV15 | CATRLNDREVEAFF | TGTGCCACCCGCCTCAATGACAGGGAGGTTGAAGCTTTCTTT
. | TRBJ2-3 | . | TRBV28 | CASSLLASGGTDTQYF | TGTGCCAGCAGTTTACTGGCCTCGGGGGGCACAGATACGCAGTATTTT
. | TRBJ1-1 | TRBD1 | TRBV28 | CASSPGQGGTEAFF | TGTGCCAGCAGTCCCGGACAGGGGGGGACTGAAGCTTTCTTT
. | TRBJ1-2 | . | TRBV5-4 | CASSLVGSPYGYTF | TGTGCCAGCAGCTTGGTGGGATCCCCCTATGGCTACACCTTC
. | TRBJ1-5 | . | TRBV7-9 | CASSLVGFGNQPQHF | TGTGCCAGCAGCTTAGTCGGGTTTGGGAATCAGCCCCAGCATTTT
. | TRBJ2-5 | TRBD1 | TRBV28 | CASSFLAGTGQETQYF | TGTGCCAGCAGTTTCCTTGCCGGGACAGGGCAAGAGACCCAGTACTTC
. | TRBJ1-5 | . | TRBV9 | CASSVADRRDQPQHF | TGTGCCAGCAGCGTAGCGGACAGACGGGATCAGCCCCAGCATTTT
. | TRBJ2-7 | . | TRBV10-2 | CASSESRQRSSYEQYF | TGCGCCAGCAGTGAGTCGAGACAGCGAAGCTCCTACGAGCAGTACTTC
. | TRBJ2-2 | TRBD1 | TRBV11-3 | CASSDWDRGTGELFF | TGTGCCAGCAGCGATTGGGACAGAGGAACCGGGGAGCTGTTTTTT
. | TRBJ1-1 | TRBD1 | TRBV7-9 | CASGQGGTEAFF | TGTGCCAGCGGACAGGGAGGAACTGAAGCTTTCTTT
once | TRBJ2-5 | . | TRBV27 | CASSPISGPRIQETQYF | TGTGCCAGCAGTCCTATCTCCGGACCTCGTATACAAGAGACCCAGTACTTC
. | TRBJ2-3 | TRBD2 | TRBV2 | CASSGPGGPTDTDTQYF | TGTGCCAGCAGCGGCCCGGGGGGGCCTACTGACACAGATACGCAGTATTTT
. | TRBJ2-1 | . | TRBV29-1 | CSIPTRASEQFF | TGCAGCATCCCGACGAGGGCAAGTGAGCAGTTCTTC
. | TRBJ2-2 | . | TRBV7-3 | CASSLGGGSLNTGELFF | TGTGCCAGCAGCTTAGGTGGTGGCAGTTTGAACACCGGGGAGCTGTTTTTT
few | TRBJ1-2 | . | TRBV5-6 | CASSPNWGGDGYTF | TGTGCCAGCAGCCCGAATTGGGGAGGCGATGGCTACACCTTC
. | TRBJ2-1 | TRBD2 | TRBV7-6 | CASSLDPVFVREYNEQFF | TGTGCCAGCAGCTTAGACCCGGTATTTGTGCGGGAGTACAATGAGCAGTTCTTC
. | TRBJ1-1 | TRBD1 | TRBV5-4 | CASRIGRGTGVTEAFF | TGTGCCAGCAGAATCGGCCGGGGGACAGGGGTCACTGAAGCTTTCTTT
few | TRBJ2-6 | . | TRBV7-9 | CAYRGRGHSGANVLTF | TGTGCCTACCGTGGCAGGGGACACTCTGGGGCCAACGTCCTGACTTTC
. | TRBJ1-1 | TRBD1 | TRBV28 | CASSFPTGGDTEAFF | TGTGCCAGCAGTTTCCCGACAGGGGGCGACACTGAAGCTTTCTTT
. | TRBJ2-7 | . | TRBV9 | CASSVDGAHSYEQYF | TGTGCCAGCAGCGTAGATGGCGCGCACTCCTACGAGCAGTACTTC
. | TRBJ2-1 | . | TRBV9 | CASSVAAGGFNEQFF | TGTGCCAGCAGCGTAGCGGCAGGGGGGTTCAATGAGCAGTTCTTC
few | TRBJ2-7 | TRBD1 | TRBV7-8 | CASTVYYGTVPRLSSYEQYF | TGTGCCAGCACCGTATACTACGGGACAGTGCCCAGATTGAGCTCCTACGAGCAGTACTTC
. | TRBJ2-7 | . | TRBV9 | CASSVTGTSYEQYF | TGTGCCAGCAGCGTGACCGGGACCTCCTACGAGCAGTACTTC
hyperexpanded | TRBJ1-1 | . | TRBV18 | CASSPGAGNTEAFF | TGTGCCAGCTCACCAGGGGCGGGGAACACTGAAGCTTTCTTT
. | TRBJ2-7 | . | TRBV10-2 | CASSEMGLHYEQYF | TGCGCCAGCAGTGAGATGGGGCTGCACTACGAGCAGTACTTC
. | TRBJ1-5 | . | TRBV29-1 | CSVGSGQGASQPQHF | TGCAGCGTTGGGTCGGGGCAGGGCGCCAGTCAGCCCCAGCATTTT
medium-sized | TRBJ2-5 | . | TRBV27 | CASSLGSGRGEETQYF | TGTGCCAGCAGTTTAGGGTCCGGCAGGGGCGAAGAGACCCAGTACTTC
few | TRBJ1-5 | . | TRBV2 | CASTPSRNQPQHF | TGTGCCAGCACCCCCAGCCGTAATCAGCCCCAGCATTTT
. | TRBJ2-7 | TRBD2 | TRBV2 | CASSLGLAGASYEQYF | TGTGCCAGCAGTTTGGGACTAGCGGGGGCCTCCTACGAGCAGTACTTC
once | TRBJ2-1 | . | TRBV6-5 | CASIPWVGDDEQFF | TGTGCCAGCATCCCGTGGGTAGGCGATGATGAGCAGTTCTTC